This is a list of T cell receptor beta chains from one sample in a study of PD-1 blockade in classical Hodgkin lymphoma. Some clones are missing from TCRdb's copy, which holds only in-frame ones; the method was immunoSEQ multiplex PCR. The data contain tens of thousands of clones, around 70% of them singletons. Sequencing was performed on peripheral blood mononuclear cells (PBMCs), taken before the second cycle of nivolumab. These TCRs come from a human donor with classical Hodgkin lymphoma. Both conserved end residues are part of each CDR3. A D gene is named only where the DNA matches it firmly. Clone size is given for some rows only: seen once, a few or many times, or a class if the clone is expanded.

V gene: TRBV2
clone size: .
J gene: TRBJ2-2
D gene: .
CDR3 DNA: TGTGCCAGCAGTGAATGGGAGAGAAACACCGGGGAGCTGTTTTTT
CDR3 protein: CASSEWERNTGELFF

V gene: TRBV19
clone size: .
J gene: TRBJ2-3
D gene: TRBD2
CDR3 DNA: TGTGCCAGTAGTATGCGGCGGGGGGGCGTCACAGATACGCAGTATTTT
CDR3 protein: CASSMRRGGVTDTQYF

V gene: TRBV6-1
clone size: .
J gene: TRBJ1-1
D gene: .
CDR3 DNA: TGTGCCAGCAGTGACCTCGACAGGGAAGCTTTCTTT
CDR3 protein: CASSDLDREAFF

V gene: TRBV28
clone size: .
J gene: TRBJ1-4
D gene: .
CDR3 DNA: TGTGCCAGCAGTTCCGGATCAACTAATGAAAAACTGTTTTTT
CDR3 protein: CASSSGSTNEKLFF

V gene: TRBV11-2
clone size: .
J gene: TRBJ1-6
D gene: .
CDR3 DNA: TGTGCCAGCAGAGTTAGCGGAACGCCCTATAATTCACCCCTCCACTTT
CDR3 protein: CASRVSGTPYNSPLHF

V gene: TRBV7-9
clone size: .
J gene: TRBJ2-1
D gene: .
CDR3 DNA: TGTGCCAGCCTCGAAGGGGTATACAATGAGCAGTTCTTC
CDR3 protein: CASLEGVYNEQFF

V gene: TRBV5-5
clone size: .
J gene: TRBJ2-6
D gene: .
CDR3 DNA: TGTGCCAGCAGCTTGGCCGCCTCTGGGGCCAACGTCCTGACTTTC
CDR3 protein: CASSLAASGANVLTF

V gene: TRBV5-1
clone size: few
J gene: TRBJ1-6
D gene: .
CDR3 DNA: TGCGCCAGCAGCTTGGGGGGATCCAATTCACCCCTCCACTTT
CDR3 protein: CASSLGGSNSPLHF

V gene: TRBV28
clone size: few
J gene: TRBJ1-4
D gene: .
CDR3 DNA: TGTGCCAGCAGGGGGTATGGTAGGGGAAAACTGTTTTTT
CDR3 protein: CASRGYGRGKLFF

V gene: TRBV6-4
clone size: few
J gene: TRBJ2-2
D gene: .
CDR3 DNA: TGTGCCAGCAGTGACTTCGGGGACACCGGGGAGCTGTTTTTT
CDR3 protein: CASSDFGDTGELFF

V gene: TRBV5-1
clone size: .
J gene: TRBJ1-2
D gene: .
CDR3 DNA: TGCGCCAGCAGCTTGAATCTCGGGAGGAACTATGGCTACACCTTC
CDR3 protein: CASSLNLGRNYGYTF

V gene: TRBV6-5
clone size: .
J gene: TRBJ2-7
D gene: TRBD2
CDR3 DNA: TGTGCCAGCAGTTACACGGGGACTAGCTCCTACGAGCAGTACTTC
CDR3 protein: CASSYTGTSSYEQYF

V gene: TRBV2
clone size: few
J gene: TRBJ1-5
D gene: .
CDR3 DNA: TGTGCCAGCAGTGATGGGGGGGCGGGTCAGCCCCAGCATTTT
CDR3 protein: CASSDGGAGQPQHF